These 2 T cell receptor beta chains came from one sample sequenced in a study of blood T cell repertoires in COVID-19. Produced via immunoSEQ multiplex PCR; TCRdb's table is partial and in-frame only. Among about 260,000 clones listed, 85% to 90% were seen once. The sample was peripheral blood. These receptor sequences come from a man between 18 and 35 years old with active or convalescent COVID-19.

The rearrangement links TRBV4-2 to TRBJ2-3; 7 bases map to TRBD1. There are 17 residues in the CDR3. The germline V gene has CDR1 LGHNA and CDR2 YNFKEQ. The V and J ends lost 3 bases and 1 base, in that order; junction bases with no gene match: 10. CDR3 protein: CASSQTQGQGRTDTQYF. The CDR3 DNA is TGTGCCAGCAGCCAGACACAGGGGCAGGGGCGCACAGATACGCAGTATTTT.

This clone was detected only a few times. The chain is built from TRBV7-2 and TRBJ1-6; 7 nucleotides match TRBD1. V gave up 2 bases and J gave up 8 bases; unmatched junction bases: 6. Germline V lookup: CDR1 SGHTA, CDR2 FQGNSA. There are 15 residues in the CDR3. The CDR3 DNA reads TGTGCCAGCAGCTTACAGTCCAGGGGGGATTCACCCCTCCACTTT. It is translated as CASSLQSRGDSPLHF. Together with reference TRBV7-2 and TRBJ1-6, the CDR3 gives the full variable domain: GAGVSQSPSNKVTEKGKDVELRCDPISGHTALYWYRQSLGQGLEFLIYFQGNSAPDKSGLPSDRFSAERTGGSVSTLTIQRTQQEDSAVYLCASSLQSRGDSPLHFGNGTRLTVT.